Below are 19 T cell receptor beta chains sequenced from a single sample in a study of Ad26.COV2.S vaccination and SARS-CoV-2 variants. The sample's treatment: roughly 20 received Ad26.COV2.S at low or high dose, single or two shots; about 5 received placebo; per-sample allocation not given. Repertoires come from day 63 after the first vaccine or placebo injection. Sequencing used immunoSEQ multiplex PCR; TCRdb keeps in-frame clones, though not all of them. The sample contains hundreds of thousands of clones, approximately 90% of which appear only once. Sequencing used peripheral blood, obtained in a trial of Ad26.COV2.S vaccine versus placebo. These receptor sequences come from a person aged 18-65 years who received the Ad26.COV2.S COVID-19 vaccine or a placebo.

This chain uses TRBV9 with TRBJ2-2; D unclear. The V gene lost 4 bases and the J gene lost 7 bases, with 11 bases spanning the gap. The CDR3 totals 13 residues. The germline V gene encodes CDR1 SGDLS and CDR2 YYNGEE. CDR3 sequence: CASSPASGGELFF. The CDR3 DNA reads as TGTGCCAGCAGCCCGGCTTCGGGCGGGGAGCTGTTTTTT.

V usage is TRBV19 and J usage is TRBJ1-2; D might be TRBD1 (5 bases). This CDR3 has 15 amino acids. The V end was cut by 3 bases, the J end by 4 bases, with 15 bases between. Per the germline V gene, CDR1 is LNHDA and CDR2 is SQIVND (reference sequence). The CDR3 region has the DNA TGTGCCAGTAGTATGACGGGGGTTAGGGGCTATGGCTACACCTTC. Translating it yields CASSMTGVRGYGYTF.

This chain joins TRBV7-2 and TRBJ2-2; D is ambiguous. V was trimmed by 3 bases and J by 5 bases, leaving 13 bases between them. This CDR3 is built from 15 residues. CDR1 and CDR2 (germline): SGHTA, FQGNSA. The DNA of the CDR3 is TGTGCCAGCAGCTTCGAGTCGACCCGAACCGGGGAGCTGTTTTTT. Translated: CASSFESTRTGELFF.

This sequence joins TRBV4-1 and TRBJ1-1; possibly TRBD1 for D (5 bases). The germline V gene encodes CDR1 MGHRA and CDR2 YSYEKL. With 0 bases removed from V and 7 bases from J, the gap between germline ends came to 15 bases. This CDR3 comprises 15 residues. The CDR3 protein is CASSQETGQGVEAFF. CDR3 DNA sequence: TGCGCCAGCAGCCAAGAAACCGGGCAGGGTGTTGAAGCTTTCTTT.

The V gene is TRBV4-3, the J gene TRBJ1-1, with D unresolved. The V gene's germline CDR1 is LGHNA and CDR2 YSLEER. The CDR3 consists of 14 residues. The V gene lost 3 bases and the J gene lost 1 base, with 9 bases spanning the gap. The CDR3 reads CASSHPTENTEAFF. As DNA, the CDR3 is TGCGCCAGCAGCCACCCCACCGAGAACACTGAAGCTTTCTTT.

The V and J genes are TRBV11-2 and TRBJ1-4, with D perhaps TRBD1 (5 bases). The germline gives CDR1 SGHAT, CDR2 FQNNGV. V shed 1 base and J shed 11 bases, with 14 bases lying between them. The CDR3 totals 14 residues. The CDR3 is CASSLVWGLRKLFF. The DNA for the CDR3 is TGTGCCAGCAGCTTAGTGTGGGGCCTCAGGAAACTGTTTTTT.

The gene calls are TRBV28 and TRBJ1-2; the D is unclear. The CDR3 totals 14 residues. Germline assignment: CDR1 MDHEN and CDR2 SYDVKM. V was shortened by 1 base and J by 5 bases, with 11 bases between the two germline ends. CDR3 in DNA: TGTGCCAGCAGTTTATTTATGGCAACTTATGGCTACACCTTC. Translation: CASSLFMATYGYTF.

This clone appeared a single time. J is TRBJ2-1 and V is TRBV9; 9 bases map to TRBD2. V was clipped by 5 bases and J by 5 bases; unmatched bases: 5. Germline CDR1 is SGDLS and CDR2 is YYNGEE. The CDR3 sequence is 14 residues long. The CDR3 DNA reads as TGTGCCAGCAGTGATAGCGGGAGCGACAATGAGCAGTTCTTC. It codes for CASSDSGSDNEQFF.

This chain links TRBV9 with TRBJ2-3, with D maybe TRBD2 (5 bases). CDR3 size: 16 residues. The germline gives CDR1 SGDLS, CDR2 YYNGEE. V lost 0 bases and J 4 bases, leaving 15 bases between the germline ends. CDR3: CASSVGIAPAADTQYF. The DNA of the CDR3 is TGTGCCAGCAGCGTAGGGATAGCGCCCGCGGCAGATACGCAGTATTTT. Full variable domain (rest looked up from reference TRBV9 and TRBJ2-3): DSGVTQTPKHLITATGQRVTLRCSPRSGDLSVYWYQQSLDQGLQFLIQYYNGEERAKGNILERFSAQQFPDLHSELNLSSLELGDSALYFCASSVGIAPAADTQYFGPGTRLTVL.

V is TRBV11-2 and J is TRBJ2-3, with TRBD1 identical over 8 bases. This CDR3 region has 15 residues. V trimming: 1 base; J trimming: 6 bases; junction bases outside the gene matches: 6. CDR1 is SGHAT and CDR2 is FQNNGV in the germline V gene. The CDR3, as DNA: TGTGCCAGCAGCTTAGTAGGCAGGGGGCTCGATACGCAGTATTTT. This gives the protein CASSLVGRGLDTQYF.

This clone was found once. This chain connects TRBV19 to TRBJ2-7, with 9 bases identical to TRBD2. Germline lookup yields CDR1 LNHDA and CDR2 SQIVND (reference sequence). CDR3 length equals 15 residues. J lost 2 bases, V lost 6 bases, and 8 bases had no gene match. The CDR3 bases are TGTGCCAGTAGGGATAGCGGGAGCGCAACCTACGAGCAGTACTTC. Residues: CASRDSGSATYEQYF.

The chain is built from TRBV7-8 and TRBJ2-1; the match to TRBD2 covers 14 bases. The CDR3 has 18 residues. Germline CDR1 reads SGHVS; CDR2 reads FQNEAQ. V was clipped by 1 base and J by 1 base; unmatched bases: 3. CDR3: CASSLDGTSGSSYNEQFF. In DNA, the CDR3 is TGTGCCAGCAGCTTAGATGGGACTAGCGGGAGTTCCTACAATGAGCAGTTCTTC.

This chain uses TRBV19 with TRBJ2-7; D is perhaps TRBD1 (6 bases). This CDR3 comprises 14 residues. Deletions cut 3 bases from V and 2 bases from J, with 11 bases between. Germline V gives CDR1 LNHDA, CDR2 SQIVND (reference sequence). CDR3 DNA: TGTGCCAGTAGTATCTCGACAGGCCCCTACGAGCAGTACTTC. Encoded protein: CASSISTGPYEQYF.

In DNA form, the CDR3 reads TGTGCCAGCTCACCCATGGGAGGGGTGGACGAGCAGTACTTC. This codes for CASSPMGGVDEQYF. V is TRBV18 and J is TRBJ2-7, with 7 nucleotides matching TRBD2. Losses at the gene ends were 3 bases for V and 5 bases for J; bases not matched to a gene: 7. Germline V lookup: CDR1 KGHSH, CDR2 LQKENI. The CDR3 sequence is 14 residues long. Full variable domain (remainder filled in from reference TRBV18 and TRBJ2-7): NAGVMQNPRHLVRRRGQEARLRCSPMKGHSHVYWYRQLPEEGLKFMVYLQKENIIDESGMPKERFSAEFPKEGPSILRIQQVVRGDSAAYFCASSPMGGVDEQYFGPGTRLTVT.

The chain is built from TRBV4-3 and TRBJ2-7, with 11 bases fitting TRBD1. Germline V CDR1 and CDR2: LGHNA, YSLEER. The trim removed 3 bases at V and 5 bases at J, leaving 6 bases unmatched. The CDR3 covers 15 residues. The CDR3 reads CASSHGQGAFDEQYF. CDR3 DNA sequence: TGCGCCAGCAGCCATGGACAGGGGGCGTTCGACGAGCAGTACTTC.

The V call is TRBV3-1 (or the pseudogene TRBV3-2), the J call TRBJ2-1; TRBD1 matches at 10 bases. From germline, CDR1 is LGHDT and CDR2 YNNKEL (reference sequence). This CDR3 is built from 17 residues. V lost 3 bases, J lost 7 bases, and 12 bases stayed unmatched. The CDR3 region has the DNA TGTGCCAGCAGCCACGTAGTCGGGGGACAGGGGTGGAATGAGCAGTTCTTC. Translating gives CASSHVVGGQGWNEQFF.

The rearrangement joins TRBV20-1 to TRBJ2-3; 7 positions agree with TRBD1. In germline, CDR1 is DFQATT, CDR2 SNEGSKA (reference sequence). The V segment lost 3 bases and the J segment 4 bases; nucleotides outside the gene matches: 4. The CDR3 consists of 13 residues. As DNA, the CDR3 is TGCAGTGCTAGTACAGGGGCGGCAGATACGCAGTATTTT. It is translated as CSASTGAADTQYF.

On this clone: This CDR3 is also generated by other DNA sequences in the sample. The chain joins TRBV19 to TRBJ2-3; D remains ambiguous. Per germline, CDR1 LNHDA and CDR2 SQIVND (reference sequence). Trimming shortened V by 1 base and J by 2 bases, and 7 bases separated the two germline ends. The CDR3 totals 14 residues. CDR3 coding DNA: TGTGCCAGTAGTATAGGTTCCTCCACAGATACGCAGTATTTT. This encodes CASSIGSSTDTQYF.

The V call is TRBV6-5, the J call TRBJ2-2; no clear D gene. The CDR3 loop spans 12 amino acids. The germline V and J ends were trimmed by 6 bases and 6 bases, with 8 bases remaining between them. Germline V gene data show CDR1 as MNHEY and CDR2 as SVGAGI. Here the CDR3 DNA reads TGTGCCAGCAGGCACATCCCCGGGGAGCTGTTTTTT. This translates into CASRHIPGELFF.